This entry lists 30 T cell receptor beta chains sequenced from one sample in a study of T cell repertoires in cytomegalovirus infection. One entry per CDR3 protein results from TCRdb running MiXCR on the reads. Counted here are more than 350,000 distinct CDR3 sequences, roughly 30% occurring once; the ten biggest clones make up 12% to 15%. Material for sequencing was PBMCs. These receptors all stem from a human donor in good health (CMV status not recorded). Some clones in this sample may be carry-over from other donors' samples.

This clonotype has at least ten counts. V and J are TRBV7-2 and TRBJ2-2; D is perhaps TRBD2 (5 bases). Germline assignment: CDR1 SGHTA and CDR2 FQGNSA. V was trimmed by 2 bases and J by 8 bases, leaving 12 bases between them. CDR3 length: 14 amino acids. CDR3 loop: CASSLWWERGELFF. The CDR3 bases are TGTGCCAGCAGCTTATGGTGGGAGAGGGGGGAGCTGTTTTTT.

DNA of the CDR3: TGTGCCAGCAGTGCGTGGACAGGCAATCAGCCCCAGCATTTT. This codes for CASSAWTGNQPQHF. The J gene is TRBJ1-5, the V gene TRBV2; D is perhaps TRBD1 (6 bases). Per germline, CDR1 SNHLY and CDR2 FYNNEI. This CDR3 is 14 amino acids long. V dropped 4 bases and J dropped 2 bases, with 9 bases sitting between them.

This clonotype was counted at least ten times. The chain has TRBV7-6 and TRBJ2-6; perhaps TRBD2 as D (7 bases). The CDR3 is 19 residues long. Germline assignment: CDR1 SGHVS and CDR2 FNYEAQ. Deletions cut 6 bases from V and 1 base from J, with 22 bases between. CDR3 sequence (DNA): TGTGCCAGCAGTTTAAGTGGCGCGGGGGCATGGTCTGGGGCCAACGTCCTGACTTTC. Its translation: CASSLSGAGAWSGANVLTF.

This clonotype was observed at least ten times. This chain uses TRBV4-2 with TRBJ1-1; D unresolved. This CDR3 spans 14 amino acids. V was clipped by 3 bases and J by 6 bases, with 14 bases between them. CDR1 and CDR2 (germline): LGHNA, YNFKEQ. This CDR3 is CASSQELDHPEAFF. DNA of the CDR3: TGTGCCAGCAGCCAGGAGTTAGACCATCCTGAAGCTTTCTTT.

This rearrangement joins TRBV27 to TRBJ2-5, with 10 bases aligning to TRBD1. Per the germline V gene, CDR1 is MNHEY and CDR2 is SMNVEV (reference sequence). This CDR3 contains 13 residues. The V segment lost 10 bases and the J segment 2 bases; nucleotides outside the gene matches: 4. In DNA, the CDR3 is TGTGCCACCGGACAGGGGGTTCAAGAGACCCAGTACTTC. Translating gives CATGQGVQETQYF.

Many counts were recorded for this clonotype. V usage is TRBV7-2 and J usage is TRBJ2-4; D tentatively fits TRBD1 or TRBD2 (5 bases each). V was trimmed by 3 bases and J by 11 bases, leaving 14 bases between them. Germline CDR1 SGHTA, CDR2 FQGNSA. The CDR3 loop spans 13 amino acids. The CDR3 loop is CASSFKLGAVQYF. The CDR3 bases are TGTGCCAGCAGCTTCAAACTAGGGGCGGTTCAGTACTTC.

The J gene is TRBJ2-7, the V gene TRBV19; D is ambiguous. Germline V gene sequence: CDR1 LNHDA, CDR2 SQIVND (reference sequence). Trimming left V 8 bases short and J 0 bases short, with 14 bases between. The CDR3 is 14 amino acids. This CDR3 reads CASSYRENSYEQYF. The CDR3 nucleotides are TGTGCCAGTTCGTATAGGGAAAACTCCTACGAGCAGTACTTC.

On this clonotype: Compared with germline, one end of the junction differs, possibly owing to a read error. The chain recombines TRBV2 with TRBJ2-1; tentative D call: TRBD1 (6 bases). Looked up from germline, CDR1 is SNHLY and CDR2 is FYNNEI. The CDR3 is 14 amino acids. This CDR3 is CASDGGSAYNEQLF. CDR3 nucleotide sequence: TGTGCCAGCGATGGGGGCTCAGCCTATAATGAGCAGTTATTC.

As for this clonotype: Since a much larger clone is just one base distant, this may be a read error. The CDR3: CASSYGQFDTQYF. In nucleotides, the CDR3 is TGTGCCAGCAGTTACGGACAGTTTGATACGCAGTATTTT. This rearrangement joins TRBV28 to TRBJ2-3; weak D call: TRBD1 (6 bases). The CDR3 runs to 13 residues. The ends were cut back, 4 bases at V and 6 bases at J, with 11 bases in the middle. Germline values: CDR1 MDHEN, CDR2 SYDVKM.

The chain has TRBV7-2 and TRBJ2-5; TRBD2 might be the D (5 bases). Germline CDR1 reads SGHTA; CDR2 reads FQGNSA. The CDR3 covers 15 residues. The ends were cut back, 5 bases at V and 2 bases at J, with 15 bases in the middle. CDR3 DNA: TGTGCCAGCAGCCATAGCCCTAGGAGGCAAGAGACCCAGTACTTC. Protein product: CASSHSPRRQETQYF.

This clonotype was seen at least ten times. The gene calls are TRBV6-2 or TRBV6-3 and TRBJ2-1, with D hard to call. Germline V gene sequence: CDR1 MNHEY, CDR2 SVGEGT. This CDR3 comprises 13 residues. Trimming took 6 bases from V and 9 from J, leaving 15 bases between them. The CDR3 DNA reads as TGTGCCAGCAGGCTCGGGCTAGTGGGTGAGCAGTTCTTC. Encoded protein: CASRLGLVGEQFF.

This clonotype was seen ten or more times. This chain joins TRBV7-8 and TRBJ2-3; no firm D call. The V and J ends lost 0 bases and 2 bases respectively, with 6 bases between them. The CDR3 consists of 14 residues. Germline assignment: CDR1 SGHVS and CDR2 FQNEAQ. CDR3 in amino acids: CASSLAGFTDTQYF. The CDR3 DNA reads as TGTGCCAGCAGCTTAGCGGGGTTCACAGATACGCAGTATTTT.

The V gene is TRBV4-3, the J gene TRBJ1-1; D is unclear. The CDR3 runs to 15 residues. With 0 bases removed from V and 5 bases from J, the gap between germline ends came to 13 bases. Germline values: CDR1 LGHNA, CDR2 YSLEER. CDR3 in amino acids: CASSQDTKGLTEAFF. CDR3 DNA: TGCGCCAGCAGCCAAGATACAAAGGGCTTAACTGAAGCTTTCTTT.

The rearrangement joins TRBV12-3 or TRBV12-4 to TRBJ2-7, with 10 bases fitting TRBD1. CDR3 length: 15 residues. Trimming at V came to 1 base and at J to 7 bases, leaving 7 bases not matched to a gene. The CDR3 DNA reads TGTGCCAGCAGTTTAGGGGACAGGGGTTTCTGGGAGCAGTACTTC. Its protein product is CASSLGDRGFWEQYF.

The CDR3 sequence: CASSLGDRGDTQYF. The CDR3, as DNA: TGTGCCAGCAGCTTAGGGGACAGGGGAGATACGCAGTATTTT. The gene calls are TRBV7-9 and TRBJ2-3; TRBD1 aligns across 10 bases. Germline CDR1 is SEHNR and CDR2 is FQNEAQ (reference sequence). J gave up 5 bases and V 1 base, and 0 bases lay outside the gene matches. CDR3 length equals 14 residues.

Note on this clonotype: A much larger clone lies one base from this, so it may be a read error. The CDR3 ends on some other residue instead of the conserved phenylalanine or tryptophan, so this is likely a read error. This rearrangement joins TRBV7-2 to TRBJ2-1; TRBD1 matches at 9 bases. This CDR3 contains 16 residues. Trimming removed 1 base from V and 9 bases from J; junction bases left unmatched: 10. Germline CDR1 is SGHTA and CDR2 is FQGNSA. The CDR3 DNA is TGTGCCAGCAGCTTAGACAGGGGGCTCGGGAGATCTGAGCAGTTCTTA. As protein: CASSLDRGLGRSEQFL.

The V gene is TRBV6-1, the J gene TRBJ1-2; 10 bases are a match to TRBD1. V was pared by 4 bases and J by 4 bases, with 6 bases of the junction left unmatched. Germline CDR1 and CDR2: MNHNS and SASEGT. This CDR3 contains 15 residues. CDR3 DNA: TGTGCCAGCAGTGGAGGGACAGGGGATTTCTATGGCTACACCTTC. Amino acid sequence: CASSGGTGDFYGYTF.

This clonotype has just a few counts. The rearrangement joins TRBV28 to TRBJ2-7, with 7 bases aligning to TRBD2. V trimming: 3 bases; J trimming: 2 bases; junction bases outside the gene matches: 4. CDR1 MDHEN and CDR2 SYDVKM come from the germline V gene. The CDR3 extends over 14 amino acids. CDR3 DNA: TGTGCCAGCAGTTTGGGAGGGGTCCCCTACGAGCAGTACTTC. This encodes CASSLGGVPYEQYF.

The chain uses TRBV20-1 and TRBJ1-1; 7 nucleotides agree with TRBD1. CDR3 length: 13 residues. Germline lookup yields CDR1 DFQATT and CDR2 SNEGSKA (reference sequence). The trim removed 8 bases at V and 4 bases at J, leaving 10 bases unmatched. The CDR3 DNA reads as TGCAGTCTGTACACAGGGGTGAGCACTGAAGCTTTCTTT. This encodes CSLYTGVSTEAFF.

The chain carries TRBV12-5 and TRBJ2-3, with D tentatively TRBD2 (6 bases). The length of the CDR3 is 16 residues. Trimming took 7 bases from V and 4 from J, leaving 21 bases between them. Germline V gene data show CDR1 as LGHNT and CDR2 as FRNRAP. CDR3 nucleotide sequence: TGTGCTAGTGATGGAGGGAATAGCGAGCGTCCAGATACGCAGTATTTT. Protein: CASDGGNSERPDTQYF.

The rearrangement links TRBV6-5 to TRBJ1-5, with a tentative D call TRBD1 (5 bases). The germline V gene has CDR1 MNHEY and CDR2 SVGAGI. V was shortened by 5 bases and J by 0 bases, with 11 bases between the two germline ends. The CDR3 contains 15 residues. CDR3 in amino acids: CASSRTRYSNQPQHF. CDR3 DNA: TGTGCCAGCAGTAGGACACGGTATAGCAATCAGCCCCAGCATTTT.

V gene TRBV7-9 combines with J gene TRBJ2-7; 8 positions match TRBD2. The V segment lost 5 bases and the J segment 3 bases; nucleotides outside the gene matches: 12. The CDR3 runs to 16 residues. CDR1 and CDR2 from the germline V gene are SEHNR and FQNEAQ (reference sequence). CDR3 loop: CASSLSGGREGYEQYF. The DNA for the CDR3 is TGTGCCAGCAGCCTATCGGGGGGGAGAGAGGGCTACGAGCAGTACTTC.

On this clonotype: A single base separates this from a much larger clone, so it may be a read error. The chain employs TRBV7-6 and TRBJ1-3, with D possibly matching TRBD1 (6 bases). The CDR3 length is 15 residues. V dropped 0 bases and J dropped 6 bases, with 12 bases sitting between them. Germline V CDR1 and CDR2: SGHVS, FNYEAQ. The CDR3 region has the DNA TGTGCCAGCAGCTTAGCAGGGACACCGGAAAACACCATATATTTT. This codes for CASSLAGTPENTIYF.

Many counts were recorded for this clonotype. The genes are TRBV7-2 and TRBJ2-1, with D perhaps assigned TRBD1 or TRBD2 (7 bases each). The CDR3 is 13 residues long. Germline CDR1 and CDR2: SGHTA and FQGNSA. V lost 3 bases to trimming and J lost 10 bases, with 13 bases between them. The CDR3 coding sequence is TGTGCCAGCAGCTTCGACAGGGAGGGCGAGCAGTTCTTC. Protein product: CASSFDREGEQFF.

This clonotype was seen just once. This chain links TRBV5-6 with TRBJ1-6; D is ambiguous. With 5 bases removed from V and 4 bases from J, the gap between germline ends came to 16 bases. This CDR3 is 16 amino acids long. CDR1 and CDR2 from the germline V gene are SGHDT and YYEEEE. CDR3 bases: TGTGCCAGCAGTTTGCGTGGACGGAATTATAATTCACCCCTCCACTTT. This translates into CASSLRGRNYNSPLHF.

The chain combines TRBV25-1 with TRBJ2-7; D may be TRBD2 (6 bases). Trimming removed 3 bases from V and 7 bases from J, with 13 bases in between. The CDR3 is 13 residues long. Per the germline V gene, CDR1 is MGHDK and CDR2 is SYGVNS. The CDR3 bases are TGTGCCAGCAGTGAGGAGGGTTCGGGGGAGCAGTACTTC. Translated, it gives CASSEEGSGEQYF.

This clonotype was seen a handful of times. The J gene is TRBJ2-7, the V gene TRBV28; 7 bases are a match to TRBD1. This CDR3 has 12 amino acids. From germline, CDR1 is MDHEN and CDR2 SYDVKM. The trim removed 6 bases at V and 6 bases at J, leaving 5 bases unmatched. In nucleotides, the CDR3 is TGTGCCAGCAGGTTGACAGGGTTCGAGCAGTACTTC. It is translated as CASRLTGFEQYF.

For this clonotype: One base away lies a much larger clone, so this may be a sequencing read error. The gene calls are TRBV20-1 and TRBJ1-6; perhaps TRBD1 as D (6 bases). The CDR3 runs to 14 residues. Germline values: CDR1 DFQATT, CDR2 SNEGSKA (reference sequence). The CDR3 region has the DNA TGCAGTGATAGAGCAGTCAGGGGTAATTCACCCCTCCACTTT. This sequence encodes CSDRAVRGNSPLHF.

With regard to this clonotype: The junction and the germline gene differ at one end; a read error may be behind it. The chain carries TRBV7-6 and TRBJ2-5; D is possibly TRBD2 (6 bases). The CDR3 sequence is 11 residues long. Germline CDR1 and CDR2: SGHVS and FNYEAQ. This CDR3 reads CAIDGGETHYF. The DNA for the CDR3 is TGTGCCATCGACGGGGGAGAGACCCATTACTTC.

V gene TRBV20-1 combines with J gene TRBJ1-5; the D is unclear. The length of the CDR3 is 11 residues. Germline CDR1 DFQATT, CDR2 SNEGSKA (reference sequence). Trimming shortened V by 5 bases and J by 7 bases, and 9 bases separated the two germline ends. CDR3 protein: CSARLGQPQHF. CDR3 nucleotide sequence: TGCAGTGCTCGGTTGGGGCAGCCCCAGCATTTT.